These T cell receptor beta chains were read from a single sample in a study of blood T cells in healthy people across ages. Each CDR3 protein gets one entry after TCRdb re-called the 5' RACE reads with MiXCR. The sample consists of some 1.5 million distinct CDR3 sequences, under 30% of them appearing once. Material for sequencing was blood. Every receptor here comes from a young woman in good health. Both conserved end residues are part of each CDR3. A D gene is named only where the DNA matches it firmly. Not every row has a clone size; where given, it reads once, few, many or a size class.

clone_size	d_call	j_call	v_call	cdr3_nt	cdr3_aa
-	TRBD1	TRBJ2-2	TRBV24-1	TGTGCCACCTCATCGGGACAGGGGGCAACCGGGGAGCTGTTTTTT	CATSSGQGATGELFF
-	-	TRBJ1-2	TRBV29-1	TGCAGCGTTGAAGAGCCGGTAGCTAACTATGGCTACACCTTC	CSVEEPVANYGYTF
-	TRBD2	TRBJ2-3	TRBV20-1	TGCAGTGCTAGAAATAGCGGGGCCACAGATACGCAGTATTTT	CSARNSGATDTQYF
few	TRBD2	TRBJ2-1	TRBV12-5	TGTGCTAGTGGTTTGGTAGGAGGACTAGCGGGAGATGAGCAGTTCTTC	CASGLVGGLAGDEQFF
-	-	TRBJ2-1	TRBV6-1	TGTGCCAGCAGTGGTACAAGCGAGCAGTTCTTC	CASSGTSEQFF
-	-	TRBJ2-7	TRBV5-1	TGCGCCAGCAGCTTTTCAACTCCTCCCGATCAGTACTTC	CASSFSTPPDQYF
-	TRBD2	TRBJ2-7	TRBV7-2	TGTGCCAGCAGCTTTTTCGGGTGGGAGGGCTACGAGCAGTACTTC	CASSFFGWEGYEQYF
few	TRBD2	TRBJ2-5	TRBV15	TGTGCCACCAGCACCGGGACTAGCGGGGGAGCGGAGACCCAGTACTTC	CATSTGTSGGAETQYF
few	-	TRBJ2-3	TRBV20-1	TGCAGTGCTAGAGATGAAGGGGAACCCACAGATACGCAGTATTTT	CSARDEGEPTDTQYF
-	-	TRBJ2-7	TRBV20-1	TGCAGTGCTAGTCCGACGAACCCCGAGCGCTTCTCCTACGAGCAGTACTTC	CSASPTNPERFSYEQYF
-	-	TRBJ1-1	TRBV24-1	TGTGCCACCAGTGATTTGCGTTATCCACCCGAAGCTTTCTTT	CATSDLRYPPEAFF
few	TRBD1	TRBJ2-5	TRBV25-1	TGTGCCAGCAGTGAATCAGGGGGATGGTACCAAGAGACCCAGTACTTC	CASSESGGWYQETQYF
-	TRBD2	TRBJ2-1	TRBV28	TGTGCCAGCAGTCCCGCTAGCGGGAGGGTCCAAGAGCAGTTCTTC	CASSPASGRVQEQFF
-	-	TRBJ2-1	TRBV5-1	TGCGCCAGCAGCCCTGGTGGGAACACAGATACGCAGTTCTTC	CASSPGGNTDTQFF
-	TRBD2	TRBJ2-4	TRBV7-9	TGTGCCAGTAGCCACAGCGGGGGGGCGGCCGAGCGGTACTTC	CASSHSGGAAERYF
few	-	TRBJ1-1	TRBV7-2	TGTGCCAGCAGCTTAGAGCACAGGGTTGACACTGAAGCTTTCTTT	CASSLEHRVDTEAFF
many	TRBD2	TRBJ2-5	TRBV20-1	TGCAGTGCTTTTAGCGGGGGGAACCAAGAGACCCAGTACTTC	CSAFSGGNQETQYF
many	-	TRBJ2-7	TRBV5-1	TGCGCCAGCAGCTTAAACGCCCGGAGGGAGCAGTACTTC	CASSLNARREQYF
-	TRBD2	TRBJ2-7	TRBV18	TGTGCCAGCTCACCACCGGGCCTCCGGGGGGACCAGTACTTC	CASSPPGLRGDQYF
many	TRBD2	TRBJ2-1	TRBV12-3/TRBV12-4	TGTGCCAGCAGTTTCACCGGGACTAGCGGGAGCTCCTACAATGAGCAGTTCTTC	CASSFTGTSGSSYNEQFF
-	-	TRBJ2-4	TRBV9	TGTGCCAGCAGCGGCGAGACGGGGGCACCCAAAAACATTCAGTACTTC	CASSGETGAPKNIQYF
-	-	TRBJ1-1	TRBV2	TGTGCCAGCGAACGGGCCGATGGGACGGCTGAAGCTTTCTTT	CASERADGTAEAFF
many	-	TRBJ1-1	TRBV4-2	TGTGCCAGCAGCCAAGACAAGAACACTGAAGCTTTCTTT	CASSQDKNTEAFF
-	TRBD1	TRBJ1-2	TRBV29-1	TGCAGCGTTGAGACAGGGGGTTACTATGGCTACACCTTC	CSVETGGYYGYTF
-	-	TRBJ1-3	TRBV3-1	TGTGCCAGCAGCCCCTGGACCGGCGACACCATATATTTT	CASSPWTGDTIYF
many	-	TRBJ2-1	TRBV29-1	TGCAGCGTTCTTTTGACTGAGAATGAGCAGTTCTTC	CSVLLTENEQFF
many	TRBD1	TRBJ2-1	TRBV7-9	TGTGCCAGCAGCCACCGAGGACAGGGGGACAATGAGCAGTTCTTC	CASSHRGQGDNEQFF
-	TRBD2	TRBJ2-3	TRBV5-1	TGCGCCAGCACAGACGGGATAGCGGGGGCACGGACGCAGTATTTT	CASTDGIAGARTQYF
few	TRBD2	TRBJ2-3	TRBV20-1	TGCAGTGCTACACGGGGGGTCCGGGGCACAGATACGCAGTATTTT	CSATRGVRGTDTQYF
-	-	TRBJ2-1	TRBV6-2/TRBV6-3	TGTGCCAGCAGTTCGGGGTCGGGAGACTACAATGAGCAGTTCTTC	CASSSGSGDYNEQFF
-	TRBD1	TRBJ2-5	TRBV12-3/TRBV12-4	TGTGCCAGCACCGCGGACAGGGTTCGATCCCAAGAGACCCAGTACTTC	CASTADRVRSQETQYF
many	-	TRBJ2-7	TRBV9	TGTGCCAGCAGCGTACAGGGCGCAGGGTCGTACGAGCAGTACTTC	CASSVQGAGSYEQYF
few	-	TRBJ2-5	TRBV6-2/TRBV6-3	TGTGCCAGCAGTTACTCGAGGACCGGAGAGGCGCAGTACTTC	CASSYSRTGEAQYF
-	TRBD1	TRBJ2-7	TRBV5-1	TGCGCCAGCAGCTGGGGACAGGGTTTCAACGAGCAGTACTTC	CASSWGQGFNEQYF
many	-	TRBJ2-5	TRBV6-1	TGTGCCAGCAGTGAACAGGGCGAGACCCAGTACTTC	CASSEQGETQYF
-	TRBD1	TRBJ1-3	TRBV7-2	TGTGCCAGCAGTTCCAGACCGGGACAGGCGACTGGAAACACCATATATTTT	CASSSRPGQATGNTIYF
many	TRBD1	TRBJ2-5	TRBV12-3/TRBV12-4	TGTGCCAGCAGTTTTTGGACAGGCCAAGAGACCCAGTACTTC	CASSFWTGQETQYF
few	-	TRBJ1-4	TRBV24-1	TGTGCCACCAGTGATTTTAGGCGGCCAACGGGCTCGACTAATGAAAAACTGTTTTTT	CATSDFRRPTGSTNEKLFF
-	TRBD1	TRBJ1-1	TRBV7-7	TGTGCCAGCAGCCGGGACAGGTGGACTGAAGCTTTCTTT	CASSRDRWTEAFF
-	-	TRBJ2-3	TRBV24-1	TGTGCCACCAGGGTGCATACGCAGTATTTT	CATRVHTQYF
few	TRBD1	TRBJ2-7	TRBV10-3	TGTGCCATCAGTGGGGGGACAGGGGGCTTCTACGAGCAGTACTTC	CAISGGTGGFYEQYF
few	-	TRBJ2-2	TRBV29-1	TGCAGCGTTGTTGTGGGAGGAGGCACCGGGGAGCTGTTTTTT	CSVVVGGGTGELFF
-	-	TRBJ1-1	TRBV28	TGTGCCAGCAGTTTAAGAGGACTCCCTTGGCGCACTGAAGCTTTCTTT	CASSLRGLPWRTEAFF
-	-	TRBJ1-5	TRBV6-5	TGTGCCAGCAAAAAACAGGGAGGCAATCAGCCCCAGCATTTT	CASKKQGGNQPQHF
-	-	TRBJ2-3	TRBV12-3/TRBV12-4	TGTGCCAGCCTCCCCCCCCGACGGCAGTTTAGCACAGATACGCAGTATTTT	CASLPPRRQFSTDTQYF
-	TRBD1	TRBJ2-3	TRBV10-3	TGTGCCATCAGTGTGACAGGGGATGGCACAGATACGCAGTATTTT	CAISVTGDGTDTQYF
-	-	TRBJ1-5	TRBV6-2/TRBV6-3	TGTGCCAGCAGTCACGGGCAGGTACAGCATTTT	CASSHGQVQHF
-	-	TRBJ1-6	TRBV7-2	TGTGCCAGCAGCCGAATCAGAGACGGAAATTCACCCCTCCACTTT	CASSRIRDGNSPLHF
few	-	TRBJ2-7	TRBV9	TGTGCCAGCAGCGTAGGGGAGCAATCCTACGAGCAGTACTTC	CASSVGEQSYEQYF
few	-	TRBJ1-6	TRBV2	TGTGCCAGCAAAGGGGAGATGAATTCACCCCTCCACTTT	CASKGEMNSPLHF
few	-	TRBJ2-1	TRBV5-1	TGCGCCAGCAGCCGCGAGCTCAGGGATGAGCAGTTCTTC	CASSRELRDEQFF